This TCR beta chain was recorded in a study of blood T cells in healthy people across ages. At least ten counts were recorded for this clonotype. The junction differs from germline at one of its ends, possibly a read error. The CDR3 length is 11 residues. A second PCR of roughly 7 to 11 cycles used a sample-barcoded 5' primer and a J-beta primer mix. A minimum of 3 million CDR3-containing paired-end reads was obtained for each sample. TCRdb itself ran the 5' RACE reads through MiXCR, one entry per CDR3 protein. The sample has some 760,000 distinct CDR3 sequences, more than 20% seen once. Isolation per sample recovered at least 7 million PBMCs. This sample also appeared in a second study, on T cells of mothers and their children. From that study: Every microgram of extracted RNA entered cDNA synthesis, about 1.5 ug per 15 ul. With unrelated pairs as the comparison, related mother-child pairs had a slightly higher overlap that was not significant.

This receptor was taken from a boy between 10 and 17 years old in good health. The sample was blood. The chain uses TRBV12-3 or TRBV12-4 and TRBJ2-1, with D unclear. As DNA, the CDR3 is TGTGCCAGCAGCTTAGGCTATGAGCAGTTCTTC. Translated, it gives CASSLGYEQFF.